The rows below give T cell receptor beta chains drawn from one sample of a study of CXCR3-negative and CXCR3-positive naive CD8 T cells. Reanalyzing the 5' RACE reads, TCRdb keeps one entry per CDR3 protein, without DNA. The sample table includes about 81,000 distinct CDR3 sequences. Material for sequencing was naive CXCR3- CD8+ T cells from blood. These TCRs come from a human donor in good health. Some clones in this sample may be carry-over from other donors' samples. Each CDR3 is given with its conserved first and last residue.

TRBV20-1	TRBJ1-2	CSARGEQGPVAYGYTF
TRBV5-5	TRBJ2-5	CASSLVVLETQYF
TRBV29-1	TRBJ2-4	CSVVGAAKNIQYF
TRBV29-1	TRBJ2-7	CSVEEGDRGISEQYF
TRBV29-1	TRBJ2-7	CSVYSIGAYEQYF
TRBV29-1	TRBJ2-1	CSGDGYNEQFF
TRBV28	TRBJ1-5	CASSLWSSNQPQHF
TRBV29-1	TRBJ2-5	CSVEAVSAAYQETQYF
TRBV4-1	TRBJ2-7	CASSPQGGTGRSSYEQYF
TRBV4-3	TRBJ2-7	CASSQTALIYEQYF
TRBV20-1	TRBJ1-5	CSARVGGLLNQPQHF
TRBV15	TRBJ2-7	CATSRGVYEQYF
TRBV6-6	TRBJ2-5	CASSPGTEIQETQYF
TRBV7-9	TRBJ2-7	CASSLVGPGGYEQYF
TRBV24-1	TRBJ1-1	CATSDLRGTEAFF
TRBV5-5	TRBJ2-2	CASLLGTGDAGELFF
TRBV14	TRBJ2-7	CASSVAGGVYEQYF
TRBV5-6	TRBJ2-1	CASSLTPTSGRYNEQFF
TRBV7-2	TRBJ1-1	CASSLEPGRSAFF
TRBV6-6	TRBJ1-2	CASLANYGYTF
TRBV12-3/TRBV12-4	TRBJ1-1	CASSLEGTGDTEAFF
TRBV5-1	TRBJ2-1	CASSLASGGSYNEQFF
TRBV7-9	TRBJ2-5	CASSRGGSETQYF
TRBV18	TRBJ2-1	CASSPYDRGYNEQFF
TRBV27	TRBJ2-7	CASSPWTSGEQYF
TRBV4-1	TRBJ1-1	CASSQLTPTGLGGNTEAFF
TRBV27	TRBJ2-7	CAHLAGTGACEQYF
TRBV29-1	TRBJ2-7	CSAEVSWEQYF
TRBV4-3	TRBJ1-1	CASSQDSFGLSTEAFF
TRBV29-1	TRBJ1-2	CSVEADPTDGYTF
TRBV15	TRBJ2-5	CATSPRAVAYQETQYF
TRBV6-5	TRBJ2-7	CASSVSPRTMNYEQYF
TRBV4-3	TRBJ1-1	CASSQDRGGLTEAFF
TRBV7-6	TRBJ2-7	CASSPGTLGYEQYF
TRBV15	TRBJ2-5	CATSSLTFPLRGGGETQYF
TRBV4-3	TRBJ2-3	CASSQAGTGFTDTQYF
TRBV19	TRBJ2-1	CASSPRDYNEQFF
TRBV27	TRBJ1-1	CASSSRQGSMNTEAFF
TRBV5-1	TRBJ2-7	CASSWQGAGGEQYF
TRBV9	TRBJ2-7	CASSIGSGSMGEQYF
TRBV29-1	TRBJ2-1	CSVMPAPQGNEQFF
TRBV7-8	TRBJ2-3	CASSPGPTLGPDTQYF